The 13 T cell receptor beta chains below were found in one sample sequenced in a study of vaccination effects on CD4 cells after COVID-19. No antigen has been assigned to these receptors. Produced via immunoSEQ multiplex PCR; TCRdb's table is partial and in-frame only. The sample lists 55,000 to 90,000 clones; over 60% were seen once. Ahead of sequencing, the ViraFEST assay grew antigen-specific CD4+ T cells using viral peptide pools. Having been cultured for roughly 11 days, the cells underwent CD4+ T cell isolation. Infection dated between March and December 2020, before the Alpha, Beta and Delta variants reached the United States. This sample comprised CD4+ T cells from PBMCs cultured with HIV peptides, obtained before COVID-19 vaccination. Subset indicated: HIV-1 Nef peptide pool negative control/reference culture. The receptors originated from a human donor who had a prior SARS-CoV-2 infection.

The CDR3 sequence is CATSGEDYGYTF. CDR3 bases: TGTGCCACCTCAGGGGAGGACTATGGCTACACCTTC. The genes are TRBV19 and TRBJ1-2, with D possibly matching TRBD1 (6 bases). This CDR3 spans 12 amino acids. The V end was cut by 10 bases, the J end by 3 bases, with 12 bases between. Germline lookup yields CDR1 LNHDA and CDR2 SQIVND (reference sequence). Together with reference TRBV19 and TRBJ1-2, the CDR3 gives the full variable domain: DGGITQSPKYLFRKEGQNVTLSCEQNLNHDAMYWYRQDPGQGLRLIYYSQIVNDFQKGDIAEGYSVSREKKESFPLTVTSAQKNPTAFYLCATSGEDYGYTFGSGTRLTVV.

This chain connects TRBV4-2 to TRBJ1-5; D is unresolved. V lost 0 bases, J lost 0 bases, and 12 bases lay in between. There are 17 residues in the CDR3. Germline CDR1 LGHNA, CDR2 YNFKEQ. As DNA, the CDR3 is TGTGCCAGCAGCCAAGAGGGAGGGCGACTTAGCAATCAGCCCCAGCATTTT. This sequence encodes CASSQEGGRLSNQPQHF.

The chain joins TRBV28 to TRBJ1-5; D is perhaps TRBD1 (6 bases). Germline CDR1 reads MDHEN; CDR2 reads SYDVKM. The CDR3 covers 15 residues. V was pared by 9 bases and J by 5 bases, with 20 bases between. The CDR3 region has the DNA TGTGCCAGTACGATTTCTATTGGGGGCTATCAGCCCCAGCATTTT. Its protein product is CASTISIGGYQPQHF.

The J gene is TRBJ1-1, the V gene TRBV2; 7 bases align to TRBD1. The CDR3 sequence is 13 residues long. The germline gives CDR1 SNHLY, CDR2 FYNNEI. The V and J ends lost 6 bases and 6 bases, in that order; junction bases with no gene match: 7. CDR3: CASRVTGIPEAFF. Written as DNA, the CDR3 is TGTGCCAGCAGGGTGACAGGGATCCCTGAAGCTTTCTTT.

The CDR3 nucleotides read TGTGCCAGCTCACCCAGACAGGGGGCCGGTAATGAGCAGTTCTTC. Encoded protein: CASSPRQGAGNEQFF. V gene TRBV18 combines with J gene TRBJ2-1; 10 nucleotides align to TRBD1. The ends lost 3 bases at V and 7 bases at J; junction bases unmatched: 6. The CDR3 sequence is 15 residues long. Germline loops: CDR1 KGHSH, CDR2 LQKENI.

The V and J genes are TRBV7-2 and TRBJ1-4; D is undetermined. This CDR3 contains 15 residues. In germline, CDR1 is SGHTA, CDR2 FQGNSA. Trimming left V 5 bases short and J 7 bases short, with 17 bases between. The CDR3 DNA reads as TGTGCCAGCAGCCCCGGGAGTTACCTCGGTGAAAAACTGTTTTTT. Protein product: CASSPGSYLGEKLFF.

V gene TRBV5-4 combines with J gene TRBJ2-1, with 10 bases that match TRBD2. The CDR3 spans 16 residues. CDR1 SGHNT and CDR2 YYREEE come from the germline V gene (reference sequence). With V trimmed by 4 bases and J by 1 base, 5 bases remained unmatched. CDR3 DNA sequence: TGTGCCAGCAGCGACCCTAGCGGGGGTTCCTACAATGAGCAGTTCTTC. Translation: CASSDPSGGSYNEQFF. The full variable domain, in which reference TRBV5-4 and TRBJ2-1 provide the parts outside the CDR3, is ETGVTQSPTHLIKTRGQQVTLRCSSQSGHNTVSWYQQALGQGPQFIFQYYREEENGRGNFPPRFSGLQFPNYSSELNVNALELDDSALYLCASSDPSGGSYNEQFFGPGTRLTVL.

This clone has just a few counts. This chain connects TRBV5-8 to TRBJ2-7, with 7 positions matching TRBD1. This CDR3 spans 16 amino acids. CDR1 is SGHTS, CDR2 YDEGEE, per germline. The ends lost 3 bases at V and 1 base at J; junction bases unmatched: 10. This chain's CDR3 is CASSSPGTEESYEQYF. Here the CDR3 DNA reads TGTGCCAGCAGCTCCCCTGGGACAGAGGAATCCTACGAGCAGTACTTC.

The chain links TRBV30 to TRBJ2-7; 9 nucleotides line up with TRBD1. Germline V gene lookup returns CDR1 GTSNPN and CDR2 SVGIG (reference sequence). The CDR3 runs to 12 residues. The V segment lost 5 bases and the J segment 5 bases; nucleotides outside the gene matches: 4. The CDR3 DNA reads as TGTGCCTGGGGTGACAGGGGGAACGAGCAGTACTTC. It translates to CAWGDRGNEQYF.

This clone was observed a single time. This chain uses TRBV6-6 with TRBJ2-3; no clear D gene. This CDR3 contains 14 residues. Germline V gives CDR1 MNHNY, CDR2 SVGAGI (reference sequence). Between the trimmed V and J ends, which lost 0 bases and 6 bases, there was a span of 10 bases. This CDR3 reads CASSYSTGLDTQYF. The CDR3 DNA reads TGTGCCAGCAGTTACTCGACCGGTTTGGATACGCAGTATTTT.

V and J are TRBV5-4 and TRBJ2-3; 9 bases match TRBD1. The CDR3 is 14 amino acids. V was pared by 4 bases and J by 3 bases, with 3 bases of the junction left unmatched. Germline lookup yields CDR1 SGHNT and CDR2 YYREEE (reference sequence). The CDR3 loop reads CASSQGQGTDTQYF. CDR3 bases: TGTGCCAGCAGCCAGGGACAGGGTACAGATACGCAGTATTTT. Together with reference TRBV5-4 and TRBJ2-3, the CDR3 gives the full variable domain: ETGVTQSPTHLIKTRGQQVTLRCSSQSGHNTVSWYQQALGQGPQFIFQYYREEENGRGNFPPRFSGLQFPNYSSELNVNALELDDSALYLCASSQGQGTDTQYFGPGTRLTVL.

The V gene is TRBV2, the J gene TRBJ2-2; 8 bases line up with TRBD1. Germline trimming cut 6 bases from V and 3 bases from J; bases unmatched to any gene: 6. The germline gives CDR1 SNHLY, CDR2 FYNNEI. CDR3 length equals 15 residues. The DNA of the CDR3 is TGTGCCAGCAGAGAGGACAGGGCGTACACCGGGGAGCTGTTTTTT. It encodes CASREDRAYTGELFF.

The chain has TRBV9 and TRBJ2-6; D perhaps matches TRBD2 (5 bases). Germline CDR1 is SGDLS and CDR2 is YYNGEE. Trimming shortened V by 4 bases and J by 2 bases, and 13 bases separated the two germline ends. There are 16 residues in the CDR3. CDR3 sequence: CASSPFPGAGANVLTF. DNA of the CDR3: TGTGCCAGCAGCCCATTTCCCGGGGCTGGGGCCAACGTCCTGACTTTC.